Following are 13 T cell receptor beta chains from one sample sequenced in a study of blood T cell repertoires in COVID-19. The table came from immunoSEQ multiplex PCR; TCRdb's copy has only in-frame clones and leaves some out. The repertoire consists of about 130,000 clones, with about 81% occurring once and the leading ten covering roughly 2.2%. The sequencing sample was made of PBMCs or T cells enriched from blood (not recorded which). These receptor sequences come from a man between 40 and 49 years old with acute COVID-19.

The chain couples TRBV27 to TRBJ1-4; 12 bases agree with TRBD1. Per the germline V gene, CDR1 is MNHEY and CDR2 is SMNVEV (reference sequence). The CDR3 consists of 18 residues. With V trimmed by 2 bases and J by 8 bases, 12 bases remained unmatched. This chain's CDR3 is CASSLRGQGASVAEKLFF. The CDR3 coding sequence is TGTGCCAGCAGTTTACGGGGACAGGGGGCATCGGTTGCGGAAAAACTGTTTTTT.

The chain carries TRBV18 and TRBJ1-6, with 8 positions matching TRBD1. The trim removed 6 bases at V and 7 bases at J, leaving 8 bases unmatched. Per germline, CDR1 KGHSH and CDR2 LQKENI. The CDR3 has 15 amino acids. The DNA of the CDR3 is TGTGCCAGCTCTGGGACAGGCCAGGCGAATTCACCCCTCCACTTT. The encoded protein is CASSGTGQANSPLHF.

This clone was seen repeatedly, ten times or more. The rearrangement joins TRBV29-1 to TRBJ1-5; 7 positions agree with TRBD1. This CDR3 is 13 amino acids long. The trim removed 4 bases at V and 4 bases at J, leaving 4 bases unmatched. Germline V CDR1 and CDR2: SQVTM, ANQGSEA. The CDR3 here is CSVAGRGNQPQHF. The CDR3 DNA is TGCAGCGTTGCGGGCAGGGGGAATCAGCCCCAGCATTTT.

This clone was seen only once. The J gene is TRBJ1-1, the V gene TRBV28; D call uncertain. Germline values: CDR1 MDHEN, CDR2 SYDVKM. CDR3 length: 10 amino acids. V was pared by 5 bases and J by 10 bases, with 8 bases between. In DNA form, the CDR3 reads TGTGCCAGCAGTAGTTCGCGAGCTTTCTTT. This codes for CASSSSRAFF.

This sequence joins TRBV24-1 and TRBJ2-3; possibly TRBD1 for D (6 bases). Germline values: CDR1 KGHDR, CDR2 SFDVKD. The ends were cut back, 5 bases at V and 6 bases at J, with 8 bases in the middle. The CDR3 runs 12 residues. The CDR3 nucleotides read TGTGCCACCAGTGTTACAGGGGATACGCAGTATTTT. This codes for CATSVTGDTQYF.

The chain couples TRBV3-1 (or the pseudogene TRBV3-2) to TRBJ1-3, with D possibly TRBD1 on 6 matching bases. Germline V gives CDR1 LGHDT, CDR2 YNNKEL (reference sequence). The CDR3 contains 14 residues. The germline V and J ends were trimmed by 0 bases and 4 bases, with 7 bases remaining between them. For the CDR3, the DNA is TGTGCCAGCAGCCAAGAGGGGGCAGGAAACACCATATATTTT. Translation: CASSQEGAGNTIYF.

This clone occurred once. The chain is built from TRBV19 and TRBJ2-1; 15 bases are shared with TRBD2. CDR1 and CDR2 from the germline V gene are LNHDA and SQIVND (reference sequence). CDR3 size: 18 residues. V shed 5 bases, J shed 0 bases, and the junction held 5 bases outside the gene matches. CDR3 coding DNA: TGTGCCAGTAGTGCGGGACTAGCGGGAGGTGACTCCTACAATGAGCAGTTCTTC. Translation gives CASSAGLAGGDSYNEQFF.

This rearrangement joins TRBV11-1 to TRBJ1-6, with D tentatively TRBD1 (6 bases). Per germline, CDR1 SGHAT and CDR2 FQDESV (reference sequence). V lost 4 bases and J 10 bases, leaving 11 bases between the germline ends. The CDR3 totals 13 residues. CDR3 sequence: CASSYRVRSPLHF. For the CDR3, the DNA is TGTGCCAGCAGCTACAGGGTCCGCTCACCCCTCCACTTT.

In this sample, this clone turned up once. CDR3 residues: CAILTQGKKGTEAFF. The CDR3 nucleotides are TGTGCCATCCTGACCCAGGGGAAAAAGGGTACTGAAGCTTTCTTT. The V call is TRBV10-3, the J call TRBJ1-1, with TRBD1 as a possible D gene (6 bases). The CDR3 loop spans 15 amino acids. V was cut by 8 bases and J by 5 bases, with 21 bases left in between. Germline CDR1 ENHRY, CDR2 SYGVKD.

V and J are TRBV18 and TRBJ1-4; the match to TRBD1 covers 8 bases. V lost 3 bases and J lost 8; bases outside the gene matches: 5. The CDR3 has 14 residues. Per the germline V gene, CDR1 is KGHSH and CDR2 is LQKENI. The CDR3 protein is CASSPQGAGEKLFF. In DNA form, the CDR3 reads TGTGCCAGCTCACCTCAGGGGGCAGGGGAAAAACTGTTTTTT.

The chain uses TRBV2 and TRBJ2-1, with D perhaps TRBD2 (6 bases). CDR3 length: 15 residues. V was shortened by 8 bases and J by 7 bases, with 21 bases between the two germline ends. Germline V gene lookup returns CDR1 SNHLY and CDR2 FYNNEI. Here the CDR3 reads CASSPLPGTQNEQFF. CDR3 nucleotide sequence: TGTGCCAGCTCTCCTTTACCGGGGACTCAAAATGAGCAGTTCTTC.

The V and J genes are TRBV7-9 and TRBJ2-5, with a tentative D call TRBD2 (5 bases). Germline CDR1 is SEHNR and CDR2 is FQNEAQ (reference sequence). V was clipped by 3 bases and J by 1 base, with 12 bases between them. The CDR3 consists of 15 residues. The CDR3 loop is CASSLDRGFQETQYF. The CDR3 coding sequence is TGTGCCAGCAGCTTGGATCGAGGGTTCCAAGAGACCCAGTACTTC.

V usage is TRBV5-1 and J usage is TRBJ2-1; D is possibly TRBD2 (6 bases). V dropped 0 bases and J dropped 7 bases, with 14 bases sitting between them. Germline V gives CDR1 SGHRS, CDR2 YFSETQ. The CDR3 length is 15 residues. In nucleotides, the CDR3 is TGCGCCAGCAGCTTGGTAGAAGCGGAGGGGAATGAGCAGTTCTTC. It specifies CASSLVEAEGNEQFF.